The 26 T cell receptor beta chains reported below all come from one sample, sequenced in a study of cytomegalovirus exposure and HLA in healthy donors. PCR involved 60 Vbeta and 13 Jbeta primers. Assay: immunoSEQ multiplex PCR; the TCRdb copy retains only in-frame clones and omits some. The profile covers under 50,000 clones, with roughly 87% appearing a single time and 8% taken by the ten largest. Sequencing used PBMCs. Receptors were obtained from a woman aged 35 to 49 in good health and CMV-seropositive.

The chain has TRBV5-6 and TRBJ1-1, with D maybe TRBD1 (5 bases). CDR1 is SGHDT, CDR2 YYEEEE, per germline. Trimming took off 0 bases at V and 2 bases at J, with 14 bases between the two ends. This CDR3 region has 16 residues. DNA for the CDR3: TGTGCCAGCAGCTTGGGGACACTGAGAACTAACACTGAAGCTTTCTTT. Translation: CASSLGTLRTNTEAFF.

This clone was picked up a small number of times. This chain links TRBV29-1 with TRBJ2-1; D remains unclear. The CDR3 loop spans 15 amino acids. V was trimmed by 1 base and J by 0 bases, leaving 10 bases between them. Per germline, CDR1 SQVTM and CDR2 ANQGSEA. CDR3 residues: CSVEVSSVSYNEQFF. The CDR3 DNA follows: TGCAGCGTTGAAGTTTCCTCTGTCTCCTACAATGAGCAGTTCTTC.

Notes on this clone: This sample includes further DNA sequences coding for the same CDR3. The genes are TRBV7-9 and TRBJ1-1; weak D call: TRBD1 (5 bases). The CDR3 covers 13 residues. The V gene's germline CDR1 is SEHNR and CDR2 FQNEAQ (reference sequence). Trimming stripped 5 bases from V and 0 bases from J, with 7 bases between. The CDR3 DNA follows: TGTGCCAGCAGCGGACAATTGAACACTGAAGCTTTCTTT. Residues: CASSGQLNTEAFF.

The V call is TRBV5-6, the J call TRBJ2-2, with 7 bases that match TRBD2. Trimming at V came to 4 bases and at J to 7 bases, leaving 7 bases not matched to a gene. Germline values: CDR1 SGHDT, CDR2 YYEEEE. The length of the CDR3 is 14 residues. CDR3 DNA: TGTGCCAGCAGCCAAACGGGGGGTGGCGGGGAGCTGTTTTTT. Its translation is CASSQTGGGGELFF.

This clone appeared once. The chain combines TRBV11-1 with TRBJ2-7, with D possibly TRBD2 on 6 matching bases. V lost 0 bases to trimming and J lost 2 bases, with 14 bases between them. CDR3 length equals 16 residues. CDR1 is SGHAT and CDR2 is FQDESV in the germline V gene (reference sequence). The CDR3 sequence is CASSLARDRTPYEQYF. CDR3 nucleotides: TGTGCCAGCAGCTTAGCGCGGGACCGGACCCCCTACGAGCAGTACTTC. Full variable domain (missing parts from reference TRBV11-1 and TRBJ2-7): EAEVAQSPRYKITEKSQAVAFWCDPISGHATLYWYRQILGQGPELLVQFQDESVVDDSQLPKDRFSAERLKGVDSTLKIQPAELGDSAMYLCASSLARDRTPYEQYFGPGTRLTVT.

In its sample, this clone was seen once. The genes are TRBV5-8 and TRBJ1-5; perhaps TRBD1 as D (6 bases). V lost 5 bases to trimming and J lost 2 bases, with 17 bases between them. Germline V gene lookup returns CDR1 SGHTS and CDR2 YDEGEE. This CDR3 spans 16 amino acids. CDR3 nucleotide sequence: TGTGCCAGCAGTCCTGAACAGGGAACAGGCAATCAGCCCCAGCATTTT. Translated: CASSPEQGTGNQPQHF.

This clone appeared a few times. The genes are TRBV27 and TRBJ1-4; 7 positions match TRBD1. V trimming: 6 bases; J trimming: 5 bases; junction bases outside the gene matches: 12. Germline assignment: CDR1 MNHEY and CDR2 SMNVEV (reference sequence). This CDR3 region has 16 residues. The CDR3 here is CASRPVSTGVNEKLFF. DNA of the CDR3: TGTGCCAGCAGGCCCGTCTCAACAGGGGTAAATGAAAAACTGTTTTTT.

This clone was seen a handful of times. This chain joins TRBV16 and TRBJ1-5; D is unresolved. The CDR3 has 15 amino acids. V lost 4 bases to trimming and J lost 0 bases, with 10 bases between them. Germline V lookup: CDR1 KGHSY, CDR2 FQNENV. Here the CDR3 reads CASSLSGNSNQPQHF. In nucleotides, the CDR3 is TGTGCCAGCAGCCTGAGTGGTAATAGCAATCAGCCCCAGCATTTT.

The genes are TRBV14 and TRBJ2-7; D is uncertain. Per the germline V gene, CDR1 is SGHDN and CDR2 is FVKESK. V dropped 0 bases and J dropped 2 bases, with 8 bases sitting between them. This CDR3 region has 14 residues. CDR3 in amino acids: CASSQERRAYEQYF. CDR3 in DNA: TGTGCCAGCAGCCAAGAGCGAAGAGCCTACGAGCAGTACTTC. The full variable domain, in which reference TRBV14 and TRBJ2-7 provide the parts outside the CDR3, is EAGVTQFPSHSVIEKGQTVTLRCDPISGHDNLYWYRRVMGKEIKFLLHFVKESKQDESGMPNNRFLAERTGGTYSTLKVQPAELEDSGVYFCASSQERRAYEQYFGPGTRLTVT.

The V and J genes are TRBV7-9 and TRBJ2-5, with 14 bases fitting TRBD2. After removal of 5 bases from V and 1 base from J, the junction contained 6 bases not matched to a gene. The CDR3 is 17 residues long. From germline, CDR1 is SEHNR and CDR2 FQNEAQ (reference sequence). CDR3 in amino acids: CASSKGLAGVIQETQYF. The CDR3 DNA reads TGTGCCAGCAGCAAGGGACTAGCGGGAGTAATCCAAGAGACCCAGTACTTC.

The CDR3, as DNA: TGCAGCGCTTTGGCTAGCGGGAGGGACGAGACCCAGTACTTC. Residues: CSALASGRDETQYF. The genes are TRBV29-1 and TRBJ2-5, with 12 nucleotides matching TRBD2. Germline CDR1 SQVTM, CDR2 ANQGSEA. The length of the CDR3 is 14 residues. With V trimmed by 7 bases and J by 5 bases, 8 bases remained unmatched.

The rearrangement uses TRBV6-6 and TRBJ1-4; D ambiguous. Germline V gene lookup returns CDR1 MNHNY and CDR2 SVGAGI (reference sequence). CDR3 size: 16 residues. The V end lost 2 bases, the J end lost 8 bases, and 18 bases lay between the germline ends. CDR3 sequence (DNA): TGTGCCAGCAGTTACCCCGGGATAGCTGGGAAAGAAAAACTGTTTTTT. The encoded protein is CASSYPGIAGKEKLFF.

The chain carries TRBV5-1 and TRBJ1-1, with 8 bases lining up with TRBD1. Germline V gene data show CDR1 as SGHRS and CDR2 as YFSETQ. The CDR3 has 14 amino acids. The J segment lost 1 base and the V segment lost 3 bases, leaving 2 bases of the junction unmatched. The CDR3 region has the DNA TGCGCCAGCAGCTCGGGACAGGAGAACACTGAAGCTTTCTTT. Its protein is CASSSGQENTEAFF.

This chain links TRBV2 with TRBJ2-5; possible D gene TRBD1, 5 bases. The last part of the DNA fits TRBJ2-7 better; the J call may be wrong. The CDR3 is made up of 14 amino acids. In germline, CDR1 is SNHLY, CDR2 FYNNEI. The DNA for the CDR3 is TGTGCCAGCAGTCGACAGTCAACAGCCTACGAGCAGTACTTC. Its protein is CASSRQSTAYEQYF.

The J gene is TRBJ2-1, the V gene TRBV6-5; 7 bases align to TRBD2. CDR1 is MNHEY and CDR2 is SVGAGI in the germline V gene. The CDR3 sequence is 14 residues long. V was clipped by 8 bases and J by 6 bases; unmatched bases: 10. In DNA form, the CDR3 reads TGTGCCAGCGGGCGGACTAGGGCGGGCAATGAGCAGTTCTTC. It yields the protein CASGRTRAGNEQFF.

The CDR3 loop reads CASPLGGAGANVLTF. For the CDR3, the DNA is TGTGCCAGCCCCCTCGGGGGAGCTGGGGCCAACGTCCTGACTTTC. The chain is built from TRBV11-2 and TRBJ2-6; D might be TRBD2 (6 bases). Trimming took 8 bases from V and 2 from J, leaving 13 bases between them. The V gene's germline CDR1 is SGHAT and CDR2 FQNNGV. This CDR3 has 15 residues. The full variable domain, with the rest looked up from reference TRBV11-2 and TRBJ2-6, is EAGVAQSPRYKIIEKRQSVAFWCNPISGHATLYWYQQILGQGPKLLIQFQNNGVVDDSQLPKDRFSAERLKGVDSTLKIQPAKLEDSAVYLCASPLGGAGANVLTFGAGSRLTVL.

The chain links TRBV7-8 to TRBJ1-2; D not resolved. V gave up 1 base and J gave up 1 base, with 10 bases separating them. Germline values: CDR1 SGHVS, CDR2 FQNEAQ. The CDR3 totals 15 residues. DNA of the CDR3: TGTGCCAGCAGCTTAGGTAGTCTCCTTAACTATGGCTACACCTTC. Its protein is CASSLGSLLNYGYTF.

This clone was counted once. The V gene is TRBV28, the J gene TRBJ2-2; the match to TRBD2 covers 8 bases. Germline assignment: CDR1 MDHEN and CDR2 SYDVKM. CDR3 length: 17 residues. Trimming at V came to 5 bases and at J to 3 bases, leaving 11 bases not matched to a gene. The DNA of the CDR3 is TGTGCCAGCAGTGCCCCCAGCGGGAGAGGCGACACCGGGGAGCTGTTTTTT. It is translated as CASSAPSGRGDTGELFF.

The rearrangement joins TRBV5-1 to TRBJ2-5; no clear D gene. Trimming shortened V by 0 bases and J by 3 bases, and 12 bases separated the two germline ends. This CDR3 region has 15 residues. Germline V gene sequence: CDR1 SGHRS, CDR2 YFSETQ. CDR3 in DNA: TGCGCCAGCAGCTTGGCGTCTAACCACGAAGAGACCCAGTACTTC. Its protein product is CASSLASNHEETQYF.

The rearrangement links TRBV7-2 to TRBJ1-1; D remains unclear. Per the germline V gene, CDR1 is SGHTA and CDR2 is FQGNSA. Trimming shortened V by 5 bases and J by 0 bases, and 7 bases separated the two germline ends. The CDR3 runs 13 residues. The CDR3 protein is CASSISLNTEAFF. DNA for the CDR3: TGTGCCAGCAGCATAAGCCTGAACACTGAAGCTTTCTTT.

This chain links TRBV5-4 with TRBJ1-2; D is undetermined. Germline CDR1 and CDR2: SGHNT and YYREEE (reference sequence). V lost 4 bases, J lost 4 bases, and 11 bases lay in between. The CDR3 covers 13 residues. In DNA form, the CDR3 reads TGTGCCAGCAGCCTAGTAGACTCCTATGGCTACACCTTC. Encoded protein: CASSLVDSYGYTF.

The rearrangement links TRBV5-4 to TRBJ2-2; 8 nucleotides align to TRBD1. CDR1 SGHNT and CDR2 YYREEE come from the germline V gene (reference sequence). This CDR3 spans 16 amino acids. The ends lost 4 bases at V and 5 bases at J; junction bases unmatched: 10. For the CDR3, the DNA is TGTGCCAGCAGCCCCCTCGCAGGGGGCGCGACCGGGGAGCTGTTTTTT. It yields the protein CASSPLAGGATGELFF.

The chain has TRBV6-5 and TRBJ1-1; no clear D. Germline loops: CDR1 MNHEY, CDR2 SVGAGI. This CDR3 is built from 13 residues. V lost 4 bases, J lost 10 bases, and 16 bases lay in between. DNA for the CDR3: TGTGCCAGCAGTTGGGCGGGGAGGGAGGTAGCTTTCTTT. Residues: CASSWAGREVAFF.

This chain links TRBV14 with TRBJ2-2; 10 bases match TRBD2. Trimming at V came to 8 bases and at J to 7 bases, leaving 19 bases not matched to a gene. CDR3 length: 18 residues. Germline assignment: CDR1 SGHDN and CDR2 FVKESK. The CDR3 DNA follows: TGTGCCAGCTCCCCTAGCGGGAGAGGGGGTTGGTACAGCGGGGAGCTGTTTTTT. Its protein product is CASSPSGRGGWYSGELFF.

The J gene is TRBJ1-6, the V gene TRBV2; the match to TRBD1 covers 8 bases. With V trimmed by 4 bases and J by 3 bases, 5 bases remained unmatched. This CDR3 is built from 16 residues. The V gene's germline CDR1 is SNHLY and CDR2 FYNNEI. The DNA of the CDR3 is TGTGCCAGCAGTGGGGACAGGCACCACTATAATTCACCCCTCCACTTT. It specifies CASSGDRHHYNSPLHF. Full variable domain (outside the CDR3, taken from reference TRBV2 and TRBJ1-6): EPEVTQTPSHQVTQMGQEVILRCVPISNHLYFYWYRQILGQKVEFLVSFYNNEISEKSEIFDDQFSVERPDGSNFTLKIRSTKLEDSAMYFCASSGDRHHYNSPLHFGNGTRLTVT.

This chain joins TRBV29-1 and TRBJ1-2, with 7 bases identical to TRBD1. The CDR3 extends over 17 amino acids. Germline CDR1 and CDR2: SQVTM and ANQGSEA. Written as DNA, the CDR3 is TGCAGTCCACTTCTTCTCCAGGGGGACAGATCTAACTATGGCTACACCTTC. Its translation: CSPLLLQGDRSNYGYTF.